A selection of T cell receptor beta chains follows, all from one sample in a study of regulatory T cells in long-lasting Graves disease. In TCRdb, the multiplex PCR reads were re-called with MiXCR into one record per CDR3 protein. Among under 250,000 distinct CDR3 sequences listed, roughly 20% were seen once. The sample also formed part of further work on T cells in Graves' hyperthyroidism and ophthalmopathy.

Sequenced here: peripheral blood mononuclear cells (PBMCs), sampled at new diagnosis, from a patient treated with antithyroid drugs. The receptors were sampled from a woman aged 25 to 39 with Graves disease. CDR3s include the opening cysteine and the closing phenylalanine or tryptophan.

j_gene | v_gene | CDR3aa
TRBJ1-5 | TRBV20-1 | CSAKHRAPYQPQHF
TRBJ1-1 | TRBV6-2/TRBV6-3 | CASSYSNRGWTEAFF
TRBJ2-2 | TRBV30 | CARSSGGVPELFF
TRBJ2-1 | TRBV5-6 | CASSQTSSGEQFF
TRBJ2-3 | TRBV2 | CASSAGIALTDTQYF
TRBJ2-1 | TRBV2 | CASRLGESGRKRNEQFF
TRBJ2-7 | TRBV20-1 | CSATLGGNEQYF
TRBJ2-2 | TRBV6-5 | CASSSGGADSGELFF
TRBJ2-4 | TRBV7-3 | CASSLGAADIQYF
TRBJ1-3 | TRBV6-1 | CASSEVPYRDSGNTIYF
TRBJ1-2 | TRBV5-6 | CASSLESGGGGSLDGYTF
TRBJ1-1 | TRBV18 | CASSPSPGLNTEAFF
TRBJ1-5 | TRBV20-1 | CSAISPRDRGTTNQPQHF
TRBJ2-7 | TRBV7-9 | CASSLFRAEEQYF
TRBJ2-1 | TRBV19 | CASSSRTGLYNEQFF
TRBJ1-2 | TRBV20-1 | CSARARTGENYGYTF
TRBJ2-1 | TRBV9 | CASSVGPRGGVEQFF
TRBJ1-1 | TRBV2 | CATKGGLWTEAFF
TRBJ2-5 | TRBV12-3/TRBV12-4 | CASSPLGTVQETQYF
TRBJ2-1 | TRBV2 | CASSVPVVVIAGTARGNEQSF
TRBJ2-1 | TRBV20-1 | CSAREVFEGEQFF
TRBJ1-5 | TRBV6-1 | CASSPLRTGDNQPQHF
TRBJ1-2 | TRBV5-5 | CASSYRQEYGYTF
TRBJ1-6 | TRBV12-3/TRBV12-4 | CASSRAAAYNSPLHF
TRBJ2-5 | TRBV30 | CAWSYQALGEETQYF
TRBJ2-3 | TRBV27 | CASSLAATGFGDTQYF
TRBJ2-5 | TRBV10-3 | CAIRSGLQETQYF
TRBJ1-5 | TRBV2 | CASSEGGRSDSNQPQHF
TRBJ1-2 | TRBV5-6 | CASSLKGFGGYTF